This TCR beta chain was obtained from a study of neurological immune-mediated disorders. Study observations and caveats: The most TCR clonal expansion was seen in HTLV-1-associated myelopathy, and the least was seen in multiple sclerosis, which fell below healthy controls.

With 10-nucleotide random UMIs, 5'RACE was used to make the cDNA. MiXCR, applied by TCRdb to the 5' RACE reads, yields one record per CDR3 protein. In the table there are about 48,000 distinct CDR3 sequences, about 25% of which are singletons. Germline V gene sequence: CDR1 SGHRS, CDR2 YFSETQ. The CDR3 consists of 18 residues. J was trimmed by 4 bases and V by 3 bases; bases with no gene match: 13. This clonotype has ten or more counts. Its target is not known. The sequenced sample was PBMCs. The gene calls are TRBV5-1 and TRBJ2-2; 9 bases fit TRBD1. This sequence originates from a woman in her seventies in good health. The chain's CDR3 is CASSSQPLGTGTTGELFF. In DNA, the CDR3 is TGCGCCAGCAGCTCCCAACCGCTCGGGACAGGGACCACCGGGGAGCTGTTTTTT. The entire variable domain, with the rest obtained from reference TRBV5-1 and TRBJ2-2, is as follows: KAGVTQTPRYLIKTRGQQVTLSCSPISGHRSVSWYQQTPGQGLQFLFEYFSETQRNKGNFPGRFSGRQFSNSRSEMNVSTLELGDSALYLCASSSQPLGTGTTGELFFGEGSRLTVL.